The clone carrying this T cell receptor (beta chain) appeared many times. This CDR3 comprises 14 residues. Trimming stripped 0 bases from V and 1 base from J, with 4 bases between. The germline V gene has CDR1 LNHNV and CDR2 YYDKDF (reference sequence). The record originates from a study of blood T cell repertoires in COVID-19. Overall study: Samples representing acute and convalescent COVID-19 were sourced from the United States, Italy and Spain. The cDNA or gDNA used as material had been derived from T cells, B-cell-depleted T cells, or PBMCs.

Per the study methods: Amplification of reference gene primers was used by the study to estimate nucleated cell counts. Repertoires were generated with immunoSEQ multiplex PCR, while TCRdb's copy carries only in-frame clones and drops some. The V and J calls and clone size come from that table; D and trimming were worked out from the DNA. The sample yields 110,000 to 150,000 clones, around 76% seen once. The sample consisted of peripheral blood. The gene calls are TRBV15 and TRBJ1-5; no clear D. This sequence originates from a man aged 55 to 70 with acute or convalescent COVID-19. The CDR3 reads CATSRDLSNQPQHF. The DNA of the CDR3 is TGTGCCACCAGCAGAGATCTGAGCAATCAGCCCCAGCATTTT.